This T cell receptor (beta chain) was identified during a study of regulatory T cells in long-lasting Graves disease. The time point denotes: persistent/refractory GD, antithyroid drugs over 5 years with positive TRAb. With RNA extracted from PBMCs as input, the TCR library was made. Construction of TCR beta libraries relied on iRepertoire HTBI primers and on Arm-PCR targeting CDR3 regions. TCRdb re-called the multiplex PCR reads with MiXCR, one entry per CDR3 protein. The table records about 450,000 distinct CDR3 sequences, 20% to 30% of them present only once. With 2 bases removed from V and 1 base from J, the gap between germline ends came to 9 bases. The germline gives CDR1 LNHNV, CDR2 YYDKDF (reference sequence). This CDR3 is built from 14 residues. This clonotype was seen more than once but under ten times.

The sequence came from a female donor with Graves disease. Sequencing used peripheral blood mononuclear cells (PBMCs), obtained when the disease was refractory, from a patient treated with antithyroid drugs. The chain is built from TRBV15 and TRBJ2-7; D gene uncertain. The CDR3 loop is CATSRPGQSYEQYF. CDR3 DNA: TGTGCCACCAGCAGACCGGGTCAATCCTACGAGCAGTACTTC. Drawing the rest from reference TRBV15 and TRBJ2-7, the complete variable domain is DAMVIQNPRYQVTQFGKPVTLSCSQTLNHNVMYWYQQKSSQAPKLLFHYYDKDFNNEADTPDNFQSRRPNTSFCFLDIRSPGLGDTAMYLCATSRPGQSYEQYFGPGTRLTVT.